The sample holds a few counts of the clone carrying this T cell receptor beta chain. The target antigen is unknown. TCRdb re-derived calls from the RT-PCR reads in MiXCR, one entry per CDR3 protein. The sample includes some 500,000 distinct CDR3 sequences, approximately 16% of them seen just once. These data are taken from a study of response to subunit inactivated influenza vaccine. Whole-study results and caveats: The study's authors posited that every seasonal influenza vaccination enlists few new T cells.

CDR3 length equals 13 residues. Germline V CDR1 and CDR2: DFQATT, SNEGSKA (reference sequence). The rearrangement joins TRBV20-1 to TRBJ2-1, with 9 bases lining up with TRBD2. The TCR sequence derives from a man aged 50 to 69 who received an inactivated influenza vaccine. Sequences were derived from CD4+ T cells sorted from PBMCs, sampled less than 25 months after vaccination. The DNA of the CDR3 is TGCGGGTGGGTGACTAGCGGAAACAATGAGCAGTTCTTC. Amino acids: CGWVTSGNNEQFF.